A single sample is the source of the 20 T cell receptor beta chains below, sequenced in a study of tumor and adjacent non-tumor tissue in lung cancer. A modified ARM-PCR protocol with three rounds of nested PCR amplified TCRbeta. MiXCR, run by TCRdb on the multiplex PCR reads, gives a single entry per CDR3 protein. Counted here are about 80,000 distinct CDR3 sequences, 72% occurring once; the ten biggest clones make up approximately 9%. The template was RNA from unsorted bulk tissue. The sequencing sample was made of lung tumor tissue. The receptor source for this set is a woman between 40 and 55 years old with non-small cell lung cancer.

Concerning this clonotype: One junction end does not reproduce the germline sequence, and a read error may be involved. The CDR3 region is CASSYTLRTHEPFF. As DNA, the CDR3 is TGTGCCAGCAGTTACACGCTTCGGACACATGAACCTTTCTTT. The chain links TRBV6-5 to TRBJ1-1; TRBD1 might be the D (5 bases). This CDR3 contains 14 residues. Germline CDR1 MNHEY, CDR2 SVGAGI.

Concerning this clonotype: Just one base apart from a much larger clone, this may be a read error. The genes are TRBV5-4 and TRBJ2-2; perhaps TRBD1 as D (7 bases). The germline gives CDR1 SGHNT, CDR2 YYREEE (reference sequence). The CDR3 extends over 18 amino acids. The CDR3 is CASSKKPLNRGGTGELLF. The CDR3 bases are TGTGCCAGCAGCAAAAAACCTCTGAACAGGGGCGGGACCGGGGAGCTGTTATTT. The full variable domain, with the rest looked up from reference TRBV5-4 and TRBJ2-2, is ETGVTQSPTHLIKTRGQQVTLRCSSQSGHNTVSWYQQALGQGPQFIFQYYREEENGRGNFPPRFSGLQFPNYSSELNVNALELDDSALYLCASSKKPLNRGGTGELLFGEGSRLTVL.

About this clonotype: At one end, the junction sequence differs from germline, possibly due to a read error. This chain connects TRBV5-5 to TRBJ2-2, with a tentative D call TRBD2 (7 bases). The germline V gene has CDR1 SGHKS and CDR2 YYEKEE (reference sequence). This CDR3 region has 15 residues. This chain's CDR3 is CVSSFNPTNTGGLYF. In DNA form, the CDR3 reads TGTGTCAGCAGCTTTAATCCGACTAACACCGGGGGGCTGTATTTT.

Concerning this clonotype: The germline gene is not matched at one end of the junction; a read error may be the cause. The genes are TRBV28 and TRBJ1-3; maybe TRBD1 (5 bases). The V gene's germline CDR1 is MDHEN and CDR2 SYDVKM. This CDR3 contains 20 residues. CDR3 nucleotide sequence: TGTGGCAGCAGTTTGGCGGGAGTTAGGGGTGTAATCCCTCCTGGAAACACCATATATTTC. Translating gives CGSSLAGVRGVIPPGNTIYF.

In its sample, this clonotype was seen many times. The genes are TRBV28 and TRBJ2-5; TRBD1 aligns across 12 bases. V was pared by 5 bases and J by 7 bases, with 11 bases of the junction left unmatched. The CDR3 has 16 residues. Germline assignment: CDR1 MDHEN and CDR2 SYDVKM. The CDR3: CASSPLGTGGEGTQYF. DNA of the CDR3: TGTGCCAGCAGTCCCCTAGGGACAGGGGGCGAAGGGACCCAGTACTTC. The whole variable domain, filled in from reference TRBV28 and TRBJ2-5, reads DVKVTQSSRYLVKRTGEKVFLECVQDMDHENMFWYRQDPGLGLRLIYFSYDVKMKEKGDIPEGYSVSREKKERFSLILESASTNQTSMYLCASSPLGTGGEGTQYFGPGTRLLVL.

The V and J genes are TRBV11-2 and TRBJ2-7; 8 bases are shared with TRBD1. The CDR3 is 15 residues long. Germline V lookup: CDR1 SGHAT, CDR2 FQNNGV. The V segment lost 7 bases and the J segment 5 bases; nucleotides outside the gene matches: 13. Written as DNA, the CDR3 is TGTGCCAGCAACCTCGGGACAGGAGTATTCCACGAGCAGTACTTC. It is translated as CASNLGTGVFHEQYF.

The chain joins TRBV29-1 to TRBJ1-5; D uncertain. The germline V and J ends were trimmed by 8 bases and 4 bases, with 15 bases remaining between them. The CDR3 is 13 amino acids. The germline CDR1 and CDR2 sequences are SQVTM and ANQGSEA. CDR3 sequence: CSIARALNQPQHF. CDR3 DNA sequence: TGCAGCATTGCGAGGGCTCTTAATCAGCCCCAGCATTTT.

For this clonotype: Relative to the germline gene, one junction end is altered; a read error may explain this. This chain connects TRBV4-2 to TRBJ2-4, with D perhaps matching TRBD1 (6 bases). Germline loops: CDR1 LGHNA, CDR2 YNFKEQ. CDR3 length: 18 residues. CDR3 amino acids: CASSPSWTDIGAKNIHYF. CDR3 coding DNA: TGTGCCAGCAGCCCATCATGGACAGATATCGGAGCCAAAAACATTCACTATTTC.

This clonotype was found once. The junction shows a germline mismatch at one end, possibly a read error. The genes are TRBV11-2 and TRBJ2-1, with 11 nucleotides matching TRBD2. The CDR3 consists of 18 residues. The V gene's germline CDR1 is SGHAT and CDR2 FQNNGV. Here the CDR3 reads CASSSRIITSGGLRERIF. The CDR3 DNA reads as TGTGCCAGCAGCTCGCGCATCATAACTAGCGGGGGACTAAGGGAGCGGATCTTC. Drawing the rest from reference TRBV11-2 and TRBJ2-1, the complete variable domain is EAGVAQSPRYKIIEKRQSVAFWCNPISGHATLYWYQQILGQGPKLLIQFQNNGVVDDSQLPKDRFSAERLKGVDSTLKIQPAKLEDSAVYLCASSSRIITSGGLRERIFGPGTRLTVL.

In this sample, this clonotype turned up many times. The chain is built from TRBV5-4 and TRBJ1-3; D gene uncertain. Deletions cut 1 base from V and 0 bases from J, with 2 bases between. The germline CDR1 and CDR2 sequences are SGHNT and YYREEE (reference sequence). The CDR3 loop spans 13 amino acids. The CDR3 DNA is TGTGCCAGCAGCTTGTTCTCTGGAAACACCATATATTTT. Translating gives CASSLFSGNTIYF. Supplemented by reference TRBV5-4 and TRBJ1-3, the full variable domain reads ETGVTQSPTHLIKTRGQQVTLRCSSQSGHNTVSWYQQALGQGPQFIFQYYREEENGRGNFPPRFSGLQFPNYSSELNVNALELDDSALYLCASSLFSGNTIYFGEGSWLTVV.

The genes are TRBV5-1 and TRBJ1-5, with TRBD1 matching 11 bases. Germline V CDR1 and CDR2: SGHRS, YFSETQ. Trimming cost V 4 bases and J 2 bases; bases outside gene matches: 11. The CDR3 totals 18 residues. The CDR3: CASSQGQGAHFCNQPQHF. The CDR3 nucleotides read TGCGCCAGCAGCCAAGGACAGGGGGCGCATTTTTGCAATCAGCCCCAGCATTTT.

This clonotype showed up many times. The rearrangement joins TRBV20-1 to TRBJ2-1; possible D gene TRBD2, 6 bases. Germline loops: CDR1 DFQATT, CDR2 SNEGSKA (reference sequence). Trimming left V 4 bases short and J 7 bases short, with 20 bases between. The CDR3 length is 15 residues. The CDR3 protein is CSAKGFPDYRNEQFF. The CDR3 nucleotides read TGCAGTGCTAAGGGGTTTCCGGACTACCGGAATGAGCAGTTCTTC.

The chain couples TRBV6-1 to TRBJ1-1; D is unclear. This CDR3 has 12 residues. Germline V gene data show CDR1 as MNHNS and CDR2 as SASEGT. The V and J ends lost 3 bases and 11 bases respectively, with 13 bases between them. CDR3 bases: TGTGCCAGCAGTGATAATGGGGAGGATGCTTTCTTT. Its protein product is CASSDNGEDAFF.

Comment on this clonotype: As the CDR3 is not closed by the conserved phenylalanine or tryptophan, this likely results from a read error. The rearrangement links TRBV12-3 or TRBV12-4 to TRBJ2-3; D is possibly TRBD1 (5 bases). This CDR3 comprises 14 residues. The CDR3 region is CASSNADSTNTQYL. CDR3 nucleotide sequence: TGTGCCAGCAGTAACGCAGACAGCACAAATACGCAGTATCTT.

As for this clonotype: A much bigger clone sits one base away, suggesting this may be a read error. This rearrangement joins TRBV30 to TRBJ1-6; TRBD1 might be the D (6 bases). Germline lookup yields CDR1 GTSNPN and CDR2 SVGIG (reference sequence). The CDR3 contains 13 residues. This CDR3 is CTWSVQGNSPLHF. CDR3 nucleotides: TGTACCTGGAGTGTACAGGGAAATTCACCCCTCCACTTT.

This clonotype turned up a few times. Possible read error: a much larger clone is one base away. The genes are TRBV20-1 and TRBJ1-2; D is possibly TRBD1 (5 bases). The CDR3 runs 15 residues. CDR1 is DFQATT, CDR2 SNEGSKA, per germline (reference sequence). V gave up 0 bases and J gave up 0 bases, with 11 bases separating them. CDR3 sequence: CSARDRWGPNYGYTF. The CDR3 DNA reads TGCAGTGCTAGAGATCGGTGGGGCCCTAACTATGGCTACACCTTC.

This clonotype showed up just a few times. A much larger clone lies a single base off, so this may be a read error. The chain recombines TRBV7-8 with TRBJ2-7, with 7 bases lining up with TRBD1. This CDR3 has 13 amino acids. CDR1 and CDR2 (germline): SGHVS, FQNEAQ. Here the CDR3 reads CVSSMDRQSEQYF. The DNA for the CDR3 is TGTGTCAGCAGCATGGACAGGCAATCCGAGCAGTACTTC.

This clonotype is judged large. The rearrangement joins TRBV6-1 to TRBJ2-3; D remains ambiguous. Germline-derived CDR1 and CDR2 are MNHNS and SASEGT. This CDR3 region has 13 residues. Trimming removed 5 bases from V and 4 bases from J, with 10 bases in between. The CDR3 DNA reads as TGTGCCAGCAGTCGACTCATCCCAGATACGCAGTATTTT. Translated, it gives CASSRLIPDTQYF.

To note about this clonotype: At one boundary the junction diverges from the germline segment, which might be a read error. CDR3 nucleotides: TGTACCACCAGCCCCGGGGCAAGTAGTAGTCAGTCCCAGCATTTT. Translating gives CTTSPGASSSQSQHF. This rearrangement joins TRBV10-3 to TRBJ1-5; tentative D call: TRBD1 (5 bases). CDR1 is ENHRY, CDR2 SYGVKD, per germline. The CDR3 has 15 amino acids.

Points on this clonotype: A read error may account for a junction end that differs from germline. The rearrangement uses TRBV11-2 and TRBJ2-7; 8 bases map to TRBD2. The CDR3 has 14 amino acids. Germline-derived CDR1 and CDR2 are SGHAT and FQNNGV. The CDR3 DNA is TGTGCCGGCAGCTTAGAAGCGGGAGTCGGCGAGCAGTATTTC. It is translated as CAGSLEAGVGEQYF.